Listed here are 20 T cell receptor beta chains from one sample, sequenced in a study of control samples from healthy donors and cancer patients. Sequencing was performed with immunoSEQ multiplex PCR; in TCRdb, only in-frame clones are kept and a portion is missing. The repertoire has around 80,000 clones, around 87% of them found once; the top ten carry around 18%. Sequenced: blood. Every receptor here comes from a man aged 50 to 60 in good health.

The V call is TRBV7-3, the J call TRBJ2-5, with TRBD2 matching 9 bases. Germline V CDR1 and CDR2: SGHTA, FQGTGA. Losses at the gene ends were 3 bases for V and 3 bases for J; bases not matched to a gene: 5. CDR3 length: 15 amino acids. The CDR3 nucleotides are TGTGCCAGCAGCTTGCTAGCGGGGAGAGAAGAGACCCAGTACTTC. It codes for CASSLLAGREETQYF.

V is TRBV4-1 and J is TRBJ1-2; unclear D gene. Trimming shortened V by 1 base and J by 2 bases, and 8 bases separated the two germline ends. This CDR3 is 14 amino acids long. Germline V lookup: CDR1 MGHRA, CDR2 YSYEKL. This CDR3 reads CASSQVTVNYGYTF. The CDR3 DNA reads as TGCGCCAGCAGCCAAGTGACGGTAAACTATGGCTACACCTTC.

This clone has a single count. The chain has TRBV3-1 (or the pseudogene TRBV3-2) and TRBJ2-2; perhaps D is TRBD1 or TRBD2 (5 bases each). The CDR3 spans 18 residues. The V gene's germline CDR1 is LGHDT and CDR2 YNNKEL (reference sequence). V dropped 3 bases and J dropped 0 bases, with 17 bases sitting between them. This chain's CDR3 is CASSQRPLGTANTGELFF. The DNA for the CDR3 is TGTGCCAGCAGCCAGCGCCCCCTCGGGACGGCGAACACCGGGGAGCTGTTTTTT.

The chain carries TRBV15 and TRBJ2-2; D is ambiguous. V lost 4 bases to trimming and J lost 6 bases, with 12 bases between them. Germline assignment: CDR1 LNHNV and CDR2 YYDKDF (reference sequence). The CDR3 totals 14 residues. The CDR3 protein is CATSNTPAAGELFF. The CDR3 DNA follows: TGTGCCACCAGCAACACCCCTGCGGCCGGGGAGCTGTTTTTT. Supplemented by reference TRBV15 and TRBJ2-2, the full variable domain reads DAMVIQNPRYQVTQFGKPVTLSCSQTLNHNVMYWYQQKSSQAPKLLFHYYDKDFNNEADTPDNFQSRRPNTSFCFLDIRSPGLGDTAMYLCATSNTPAAGELFFGEGSRLTVL.

The chain employs TRBV19 and TRBJ2-1, with unresolved D. CDR1 is LNHDA and CDR2 is SQIVND in the germline V gene (reference sequence). V was cut by 6 bases and J by 6 bases, with 12 bases left in between. CDR3 length: 13 residues. CDR3 protein: CASRATDGNEQFF. Written as DNA, the CDR3 is TGTGCCAGTAGGGCAACCGACGGCAATGAGCAGTTCTTC.

The chain combines TRBV15 with TRBJ2-1; D might be TRBD1 (6 bases). Germline V gene sequence: CDR1 LNHNV, CDR2 YYDKDF (reference sequence). CDR3 length equals 15 residues. The V and J ends lost 5 bases and 0 bases respectively, with 11 bases between them. CDR3 sequence (DNA): TGTGCCACCAGCGGGGGACAAAGCTCCTACAATGAGCAGTTCTTC. Protein sequence: CATSGGQSSYNEQFF.

The rearrangement links TRBV2 to TRBJ1-1, with D perhaps matching TRBD1 (6 bases). This CDR3 has 15 amino acids. Trimming took off 5 bases at V and 5 bases at J, with 18 bases between the two ends. Per the germline V gene, CDR1 is SNHLY and CDR2 is FYNNEI. The DNA of the CDR3 is TGTGCCAGCAGTAACGAACAGGGAAGGGCAACTGAAGCTTTCTTT. This codes for CASSNEQGRATEAFF.

The chain couples TRBV19 to TRBJ1-1; D not certain. V lost 2 bases, J lost 5 bases, and 12 bases lay in between. Germline CDR1 and CDR2: LNHDA and SQIVND (reference sequence). The length of the CDR3 is 14 residues. The CDR3 nucleotides read TGTGCCAGTAGTATATTGGGCGGAGGGACTGAAGCTTTCTTT. This codes for CASSILGGGTEAFF.

The V and J genes are TRBV24-1 and TRBJ1-2; no clear D gene. V shed 3 bases and J shed 3 bases, with 7 bases lying between them. The CDR3 has 13 residues. Germline lookup yields CDR1 KGHDR and CDR2 SFDVKD. The CDR3 sequence: CATSDPLDYGYTF. The CDR3 DNA sequence: TGTGCCACCAGTGATCCCCTGGACTATGGCTACACCTTC.

The rearrangement uses TRBV6-4 and TRBJ2-2; a possible D gene is TRBD1 (5 bases). The CDR3 loop spans 13 amino acids. Germline values: CDR1 MRHNA, CDR2 SNTAGT. The V end lost 3 bases, the J end lost 7 bases, and 9 bases lay between the germline ends. In nucleotides, the CDR3 is TGTGCCAGCAGTGATTCAGGGTACGGGGAGCTGTTTTTT. Translation gives CASSDSGYGELFF.

This chain joins TRBV9 and TRBJ2-3, with 9 nucleotides matching TRBD2. Looked up from germline, CDR1 is SGDLS and CDR2 is YYNGEE. V dropped 6 bases and J dropped 5; count of bases not matched to a gene: 7. The CDR3 covers 14 residues. CDR3 in amino acids: CASKAGGGEDTQYF. CDR3 DNA sequence: TGTGCCAGCAAGGCGGGAGGGGGGGAAGATACGCAGTATTTT.

V and J are TRBV7-3 and TRBJ2-5, with 8 bases fitting TRBD1. Germline values: CDR1 SGHTA, CDR2 FQGTGA. CDR3 length equals 15 residues. Trimming removed 5 bases from V and 4 bases from J; junction bases left unmatched: 9. CDR3 coding DNA: TGTGCCAGCAGCCCAACGGGAGACAGGGGAGAGACCCAGTACTTC. This encodes CASSPTGDRGETQYF.

The chain joins TRBV6-5 to TRBJ1-4; TRBD1 agrees at 8 bases. There are 14 residues in the CDR3. V gave up 6 bases and J gave up 5 bases; unmatched junction bases: 5. Germline V CDR1 and CDR2: MNHEY, SVGAGI. The CDR3 spells CASSLRQGNEKLFF. The CDR3 region has the DNA TGTGCCAGCAGCCTACGACAGGGGAATGAAAAACTGTTTTTT.

CDR3 bases: TGTGCCAGCTCACCTCCTACCGCACAGGGGATTTACAATGAGCAGTTCTTC. This codes for CASSPPTAQGIYNEQFF. The gene calls are TRBV18 and TRBJ2-1; 7 bases are a match to TRBD1. V lost 3 bases to trimming and J lost 4 bases; unmatched junction nucleotides: 12. CDR1 and CDR2 (germline): KGHSH, LQKENI. CDR3 size: 17 residues.

The chain couples TRBV6-5 to TRBJ1-1, with D uncertain. This CDR3 has 13 residues. CDR1 and CDR2 from the germline V gene are MNHEY and SVGAGI. V dropped 2 bases and J dropped 4 bases, with 8 bases sitting between them. The CDR3 DNA reads TGTGCCAGCAGTTACCAGCGCGGCACTGAAGCTTTCTTT. This encodes CASSYQRGTEAFF.

This sequence joins TRBV18 and TRBJ2-1; tentatively, D is TRBD2 (5 bases). The CDR3 runs 16 residues. Trimming cost V 2 bases and J 6 bases, with 17 bases left between them. Looked up from germline, CDR1 is KGHSH and CDR2 is LQKENI. The CDR3 DNA is TGTGCCAGCTCACCATATGTAACCGGGATCGGCAATGAGCAGTTCTTC. Translation gives CASSPYVTGIGNEQFF.

Here the CDR3 reads CASSLRDPGQGGYTF. The CDR3 DNA is TGCGCCAGCAGCCTGCGAGATCCGGGACAGGGCGGCTACACCTTC. The rearrangement joins TRBV4-3 to TRBJ1-2; TRBD1 matches 9 bases. V was clipped by 4 bases and J by 8 bases; unmatched bases: 11. Germline V lookup: CDR1 LGHNA, CDR2 YSLEER. The CDR3 consists of 15 residues.

The rearrangement uses TRBV5-1 and TRBJ1-3; 9 positions agree with TRBD1. Germline CDR1 reads SGHRS; CDR2 reads YFSETQ. The ends lost 0 bases at V and 2 bases at J; junction bases unmatched: 6. CDR3 length: 17 residues. CDR3 nucleotides: TGCGCCAGCAGCTTGGGCACCGGGACAGGGCCTGGAAACACCATATATTTT. Translation: CASSLGTGTGPGNTIYF.

This CDR3 reads CASSQAHQGARNTIYF. The DNA for the CDR3 is TGTGCCAGCAGCCAAGCACACCAGGGGGCGAGGAACACCATATATTTT. This sequence joins TRBV4-2 and TRBJ1-3; 8 bases are a match to TRBD1. Unmatched junction bases numbered 9, after V lost 1 base and J lost 7 bases. CDR3 size: 16 residues. The germline CDR1 and CDR2 sequences are LGHNA and YNFKEQ.

CDR3 coding DNA: TGTGCCAGCTCACCGACAGGGGGCGCAGACTATGGCTACACCTTC. It translates to CASSPTGGADYGYTF. The rearrangement joins TRBV18 to TRBJ1-2; TRBD1 matches 10 bases. Germline CDR1 reads KGHSH; CDR2 reads LQKENI. The CDR3 contains 15 residues. V was pared by 3 bases and J by 3 bases, with 4 bases of the junction left unmatched.